The 11 T cell receptor beta chains in this list originate from one sample, sequenced in a study of T cell responses to AZD1222 COVID-19 vaccine. Clones were sequenced by immunoSEQ multiplex PCR, and TCRdb holds only the in-frame ones, with some missing. The sample includes 110,000 to 150,000 clones, 70% to 90% of them seen just once. This specimen was peripheral blood, taken on day 0 of AZD1222 vaccination. The receptors stem from an adult in good health.

V is TRBV2 and J is TRBJ1-5; D is unresolved. The CDR3 consists of 14 residues. The ends were cut back, 6 bases at V and 4 bases at J, with 13 bases in the middle. CDR1 and CDR2 (germline): SNHLY, FYNNEI. CDR3 sequence: CASRGPRVNQPQHF. The CDR3 DNA reads as TGTGCCAGCAGAGGACCCCGGGTAAATCAGCCCCAGCATTTT. The full variable domain, completed using reference TRBV2 and TRBJ1-5, is EPEVTQTPSHQVTQMGQEVILRCVPISNHLYFYWYRQILGQKVEFLVSFYNNEISEKSEIFDDQFSVERPDGSNFTLKIRSTKLEDSAMYFCASRGPRVNQPQHFGDGTRLSIL.

The chain has TRBV6-1 and TRBJ2-5; 8 bases align to TRBD2. The CDR3 totals 17 residues. The trim removed 4 bases at V and 1 base at J, leaving 11 bases unmatched. Per the germline V gene, CDR1 is MNHNS and CDR2 is SASEGT. CDR3 DNA: TGTGCCAGCAGTGGCCAGGAACGGGGGGGCTTCCAAGAGACCCAGTACTTC. Protein product: CASSGQERGGFQETQYF.

The chain employs TRBV11-2 and TRBJ1-4; 7 bases are shared with TRBD1. J was trimmed by 3 bases and V by 5 bases; bases with no gene match: 6. The CDR3 is 15 residues long. Germline V gene lookup returns CDR1 SGHAT and CDR2 FQNNGV. CDR3 in DNA: TGTGCCAGCAGCACGTACAGGGGACCTAATGAAAAACTGTTTTTT. Its protein is CASSTYRGPNEKLFF.

This rearrangement joins TRBV10-1 to TRBJ2-3; 10 bases line up with TRBD2. The CDR3 has 13 residues. Germline V gives CDR1 WNHNN, CDR2 SYGVQD (reference sequence). As DNA, the CDR3 is TGCGCAACTAGCGGGGCCGCCACAGATACGCAGTATTTT. Protein product: CATSGAATDTQYF.

The rearrangement joins TRBV18 to TRBJ2-7; D gene unclear. Trimming stripped 2 bases from V and 3 bases from J, with 8 bases between. The CDR3 consists of 13 residues. The V gene's germline CDR1 is KGHSH and CDR2 LQKENI. The CDR3 loop is CASSPSGNYEQYF. CDR3 in DNA: TGTGCCAGCTCACCATCGGGCAACTACGAGCAGTACTTC. The whole variable domain, remainder taken from reference TRBV18 and TRBJ2-7, is NAGVMQNPRHLVRRRGQEARLRCSPMKGHSHVYWYRQLPEEGLKFMVYLQKENIIDESGMPKERFSAEFPKEGPSILRIQQVVRGDSAAYFCASSPSGNYEQYFGPGTRLTVT.

DNA of the CDR3: TGTGCCAGCAGCCACCGGCACACTAATGAAAAACTGTTTTTT. Protein product: CASSHRHTNEKLFF. The rearrangement joins TRBV3-1 (or the pseudogene TRBV3-2) to TRBJ1-4; the D is unclear. CDR1 and CDR2 from the germline V gene are LGHDT and YNNKEL (reference sequence). The CDR3 totals 14 residues. V was pared by 3 bases and J by 2 bases, with 7 bases between.

About this clone itself: The germline gene is not matched at one end of the junction; a read error may be the cause. The V and J genes are TRBV28 and TRBJ2-1; D call uncertain. Germline CDR1 and CDR2: MDHEN and SYDVKM. This CDR3 region has 10 residues. As DNA, the CDR3 is TGTGCCAGCAGCGACAACGAGCAGTTCTTC. It is translated as CASSDNEQFF.

J is TRBJ1-2 and V is TRBV2; D may be TRBD1 (6 bases). The CDR3 loop spans 13 amino acids. V lost 10 bases and J lost 4, with 16 bases in between. Germline V gene lookup returns CDR1 SNHLY and CDR2 FYNNEI. CDR3 nucleotides: TGTGCCACTATCAACAGGGAAAGCTATGGCTACACCTTC. Protein sequence: CATINRESYGYTF.

V gene TRBV11-3 combines with J gene TRBJ1-6, with D unresolved. Germline lookup yields CDR1 SGHNT and CDR2 YENEEA. Trimming removed 5 bases from V and 10 bases from J, with 15 bases in between. The CDR3 runs to 14 residues. CDR3 loop: CASSPREGRSPLHF. The CDR3 region has the DNA TGTGCCAGCAGCCCTAGAGAGGGTCGGTCACCCCTCCACTTT.

V usage is TRBV2 and J usage is TRBJ1-5; D is perhaps TRBD1 (6 bases). The germline V gene has CDR1 SNHLY and CDR2 FYNNEI. The CDR3 length is 15 residues. Trimming took 4 bases from V and 5 from J, leaving 15 bases between them. CDR3 protein: CASSAGAEGHQPQHF. DNA of the CDR3: TGTGCCAGCAGTGCAGGGGCGGAAGGGCATCAGCCCCAGCATTTT.

The V gene is TRBV5-1, the J gene TRBJ2-7; TRBD1 aligns across 9 bases. Germline CDR1 SGHRS, CDR2 YFSETQ. V gave up 0 bases and J gave up 0 bases; unmatched junction bases: 13. The CDR3 consists of 19 residues. CDR3 DNA: TGCGCCAGCAGCTTGGTATACCGACGACAGGGGGTAGTCTCCTACGAGCAGTACTTC. It codes for CASSLVYRRQGVVSYEQYF. The variable domain in full, completed from reference TRBV5-1 and TRBJ2-7, reads KAGVTQTPRYLIKTRGQQVTLSCSPISGHRSVSWYQQTPGQGLQFLFEYFSETQRNKGNFPGRFSGRQFSNSRSEMNVSTLELGDSALYLCASSLVYRRQGVVSYEQYFGPGTRLTVT.